This TCR beta chain originates from a study of T cells after yellow fever vaccination. Germline V lookup: CDR1 SGHRS, CDR2 YFSETQ. Between the trimmed V and J ends, which lost 3 bases and 4 bases, there was a span of 18 bases. The CDR3 has 16 residues. In this sample, this clonotype turned up a few times. MiXCR was run by TCRdb on the 5' RACE reads, yielding one entry per CDR3 protein. The profile shows 620,000 or so distinct CDR3 sequences, 9% to 15% of them singletons. This TCR was recovered from a man aged 25-45 years who received the YFV17D yellow fever vaccine. The sequenced sample was PBMCs, obtained on the day of the yellow fever booster vaccination. This chain links TRBV5-1 with TRBJ2-3, with D possibly TRBD2 on 6 matching bases. CDR3 loop: CASSSGLLAGADTQYF. In DNA, the CDR3 is TGCGCCAGCAGCTCGGGACTCCTGGCAGGTGCAGATACGCAGTATTTT.